What follows are 15 T cell receptor beta chains derived from one specimen sequenced in a study of blood T cell repertoires in COVID-19 (dated by TCRdb to 2020 to 2021). Library prep was done by the immunoSEQ multiplex PCR assay. This immuneACCESS table, as held by TCRdb, lists in-frame sequences with V and J called but not all clones. Of the missing ones, under half trace to an unresolved V gene in checked studies; the others have no known cause. The sample data list around 300,000 clones, and around nine tenths of these were observed just once. Clones ranked in the top ten supply about 1.7% of the sample. The sequencing sample was made of PBMCs or T cells enriched from blood (not recorded which). These receptor sequences come from a middle-aged woman who had recovered from COVID-19.

The V and J genes are TRBV29-1 and TRBJ2-7; no clear D. Trimming took 4 bases from V and 5 from J, leaving 12 bases between them. CDR1 and CDR2 (germline): SQVTM, ANQGSEA. The CDR3 is 12 amino acids. Here the CDR3 DNA reads TGCAGCGTTGGATACAATCGGGACGAGCAGTACTTC. Its protein product is CSVGYNRDEQYF.

This sequence joins TRBV25-1 and TRBJ2-2, with D unclear. CDR3 length equals 18 residues. Germline CDR1 is MGHDK and CDR2 is SYGVNS. The V end was cut by 6 bases, the J end by 5 bases, with 25 bases between. CDR3 DNA sequence: TGTGCCAGCAGCCCCTGGAGTGCCCTATATGGAGAGACCGGGGAGCTGTTTTTT. It encodes CASSPWSALYGETGELFF.

V usage is TRBV18 and J usage is TRBJ1-1, with a possible D match to TRBD1 (5 bases). This CDR3 is 13 amino acids long. The V end was cut by 2 bases, the J end by 3 bases, with 7 bases between. The germline V gene encodes CDR1 KGHSH and CDR2 LQKENI. CDR3 nucleotide sequence: TGTGCCAGCTCACCAATCAGGGACACTGAAGCTTTCTTT. Amino acid sequence: CASSPIRDTEAFF.

V and J are TRBV14 and TRBJ1-2; D may be TRBD1 (5 bases). The V and J ends lost 3 bases and 8 bases respectively, with 16 bases between them. The CDR3 is made up of 14 amino acids. The V gene's germline CDR1 is SGHDN and CDR2 FVKESK. CDR3 sequence reads: CASSQDTRTGGYTF. CDR3 DNA: TGTGCCAGCAGCCAGGACACCCGCACTGGGGGCTACACCTTC.

This clone was seen once. The rearrangement joins TRBV20-1 to TRBJ2-3; 9 positions match TRBD1. This CDR3 region has 14 residues. CDR1 is DFQATT and CDR2 is SNEGSKA in the germline V gene (reference sequence). Trimming cost V 3 bases and J 1 base; bases outside gene matches: 2. CDR3 DNA sequence: TGCAGTGCTAGTGACAGGGGGGGCACAGATACGCAGTATTTT. Encoded protein: CSASDRGGTDTQYF.

This clone is a singleton in its sample. The CDR3 nucleotides read TGTGCCAGCAGCTTGGCAAGGGACTTCTACAATGAGCAGTTCTTC. This encodes CASSLARDFYNEQFF. The gene calls are TRBV5-8 and TRBJ2-1; weak D call: TRBD2 (6 bases). This CDR3 has 15 amino acids. Deletions cut 0 bases from V and 3 bases from J, with 10 bases between. CDR1 is SGHTS, CDR2 YDEGEE, per germline.

The V gene is TRBV4-2, the J gene TRBJ2-1; no reliable D call. The germline V gene encodes CDR1 LGHNA and CDR2 YNFKEQ. The CDR3 covers 15 residues. V was trimmed by 1 base and J by 6 bases, leaving 13 bases between them. As DNA, the CDR3 is TGTGCCAGCAGCCAAGTGGCACATTCTGGCAATGAGCAGTTCTTC. Protein: CASSQVAHSGNEQFF.

The rearrangement uses TRBV28 and TRBJ2-7; 7 bases are a match to TRBD1. Germline V gene lookup returns CDR1 MDHEN and CDR2 SYDVKM. J was trimmed by 3 bases and V by 4 bases; bases with no gene match: 6. The CDR3 is made up of 14 amino acids. CDR3 region: CASSSENRGYEQYF. As DNA, the CDR3 is TGTGCCAGCAGTTCCGAAAACAGGGGCTACGAGCAGTACTTC.

V is TRBV7-9 and J is TRBJ2-1; 8 bases map to TRBD2. The CDR3 length is 12 residues. With V trimmed by 1 base and J by 12 bases, 2 bases remained unmatched. CDR1 is SEHNR and CDR2 is FQNEAQ in the germline V gene (reference sequence). CDR3 nucleotide sequence: TGTGCCAGCAGCTTAGGCGGGAGGCGGCAGTTCTTC. Protein product: CASSLGGRRQFF.

The chain is built from TRBV11-2 and TRBJ2-7; 10 nucleotides agree with TRBD1. CDR3 length: 13 residues. Germline V gene lookup returns CDR1 SGHAT and CDR2 FQNNGV. J was trimmed by 5 bases and V by 4 bases; bases with no gene match: 2. The CDR3 is CASSSDRGDEQYF. The CDR3 bases are TGTGCCAGCAGCTCGGACAGGGGGGACGAGCAGTACTTC.

The chain links TRBV4-1 to TRBJ2-7; TRBD2 might be the D (6 bases). In germline, CDR1 is MGHRA, CDR2 YSYEKL. The CDR3 runs to 16 residues. Trimming pared 4 bases from V and 0 bases from J, leaving 16 bases between. Written as DNA, the CDR3 is TGCGCCAGCAGCCGGGACCATGCGGGGAACTCCTACGAGCAGTACTTC. Translated: CASSRDHAGNSYEQYF.

This rearrangement joins TRBV2 to TRBJ1-1, with TRBD1 identical over 7 bases. Germline trimming cut 3 bases from V and 6 bases from J; bases unmatched to any gene: 13. Germline loops: CDR1 SNHLY, CDR2 FYNNEI. The CDR3 contains 16 residues. In DNA form, the CDR3 reads TGTGCCAGCAGTGACCAGCCCCTAGGGGGCTTCGCTGAAGCTTTCTTT. Its translation: CASSDQPLGGFAEAFF.

CDR3 nucleotides: TGTGCCAGTAGTACCCCAGACAGGGGAAACTATGGCTACACCTTC. This encodes CASSTPDRGNYGYTF. This chain connects TRBV19 to TRBJ1-2; 8 bases fit TRBD1. The CDR3 has 15 amino acids. J gave up 2 bases and V 4 bases, and 6 bases lay outside the gene matches. The germline CDR1 and CDR2 sequences are LNHDA and SQIVND (reference sequence).

The rearrangement links TRBV7-3 to TRBJ2-1; TRBD2 might be the D (6 bases). CDR1 and CDR2 from the germline V gene are SGHTA and FQGTGA. V was shortened by 2 bases and J by 4 bases, with 15 bases between the two germline ends. CDR3 size: 16 residues. The CDR3 coding sequence is TGTGCCAGCAGCTTAGTAAGGAGGGGCGAGTACAATGAGCAGTTCTTC. It codes for CASSLVRRGEYNEQFF.

V usage is TRBV7-4 and J usage is TRBJ2-1; possible D gene TRBD2, 5 bases. V dropped 4 bases and J dropped 15 bases, with 16 bases sitting between them. Germline-derived CDR1 and CDR2 are SGHVT and SQSDAQ. The CDR3 covers 12 residues. DNA of the CDR3: TGTGCCAGCAGCTACCCAAGCTTACGGGGGTTCTTC. Translation: CASSYPSLRGFF.